A selection of T cell receptor beta chains follows, all from one sample in a study of cytomegalovirus exposure and HLA in healthy donors. Assay used: immunoSEQ multiplex PCR; TCRdb lists only in-frame clones, some missing. This table has some 130,000 clones, 80% appearing once. The sample consisted of PBMCs. These receptors were collected from a man aged 25-40 years in good health and CMV-seronegative. Both conserved end residues are part of each CDR3. Fields, in order: clone size, D gene, V gene, J gene, CDR3 protein, CDR3 DNA. A D gene is named only where the DNA matches it firmly. Only part of the rows carry a size: once, few, many, or a class if the clone is expanded.

>.|TRBD1|TRBV27|TRBJ1-4
CASSPWDRLNEKLFF
TGTGCCAGCAGTCCTTGGGACAGGTTGAATGAAAAACTGTTTTTT
>once|.|TRBV21-1|TRBJ1-1
CASSKEGQGIRYTEAFF
TGTGCCAGCAGCAAAGAGGGACAGGGGATTCGGTACACTGAAGCTTTCTTT
>once|TRBD2|TRBV7-2|TRBJ2-5
CASSPGVGLAGAETQYF
TGTGCCAGCAGCCCAGGGGTTGGTCTAGCGGGAGCCGAGACCCAGTACTTC
>.|.|TRBV7-9|TRBJ1-5
CSSTRKVHRGAQPQHF
TGTTCCAGCACCCGAAAAGTGCATCGGGGGGCACAGCCCCAGCATTTT
>.|.|TRBV6-5|TRBJ1-5
CASSRGGSNQPQHF
TGTGCCAGCAGTAGGGGGGGTAGCAATCAGCCCCAGCATTTT
>.|TRBD2|TRBV10-1|TRBJ2-7
CASSPGLAATSGEQYF
TGCGCCAGCAGTCCGGGACTAGCGGCCACCTCGGGGGAGCAGTACTTC
>.|.|TRBV30|TRBJ1-2
CAWSVLVAGGYTF
TGTGCCTGGAGTGTTTTGGTTGCGGGTGGCTACACCTTC
>.|TRBD1|TRBV7-2|TRBJ1-1
CASSYRGTSAEAFF
TGTGCCAGCAGCTACAGGGGGACGTCCGCTGAAGCTTTCTTT
>few|.|TRBV19|TRBJ2-3
CASSSSVSTDTQYF
TGTGCCAGTAGCTCTAGCGTGAGCACAGATACGCAGTATTTT
>once|.|TRBV30|TRBJ1-2
CAWSLNYGYTF
TGTGCCTGGAGTCTGAACTATGGCTACACCTTC
>.|TRBD2|TRBV7-8|TRBJ2-1
CASSLAGTSLREQFF
TGTGCCAGCAGCCTAGCCGGGACTAGTCTTCGTGAGCAGTTCTTC
>.|.|TRBV5-4|TRBJ2-3
CASSSSGQGADTQYF
TGTGCCAGCAGCTCTAGCGGGCAGGGGGCAGATACGCAGTATTTT
>.|TRBD2|TRBV7-2|TRBJ2-7
CASSSQLREGGEQYF
TGTGCCAGCAGCTCTCAATTGCGGGAGGGGGGCGAGCAGTACTTC
>.|TRBD1|TRBV27|TRBJ2-3
CASSRQGLADTQYF
TGTGCCAGCAGTCGACAGGGCCTGGCAGATACGCAGTATTTT
>.|TRBD1|TRBV6-1|TRBJ1-5
CVSTGTGARQPQHF
TGTGTCAGCACCGGGACAGGGGCCCGCCAGCCCCAGCATTTT
>.|.|TRBV18|TRBJ2-2
CASPPRLVNTGELFF
TGTGCCAGCCCACCCCGTCTTGTGAACACCGGGGAGCTGTTTTTT